Detailed here is one T cell receptor beta chain. Its antigen remains unidentified. J was trimmed by 5 bases and V by 3 bases; bases with no gene match: 6. The CDR3 has 15 amino acids. Looked up from germline, CDR1 is SEHNR and CDR2 is FQNEAQ (reference sequence). This record belongs to a study of blood T cells in healthy people across ages. Study results and limitations: Older individuals had lower TCR beta diversity per million T cells (the decline was roughly linear). Expanded clonotype shifts may have been confounded, as the donors had an unknown CMV status.

Next came a second PCR, run for about 6 to 11 cycles, which used a sample-barcoded 5' primer along with a J-beta primer mix. Every cDNA molecule carried a tag from a template-switch adaptor bearing 12 random nucleotides. TCRdb re-analysed the 5' RACE reads in MiXCR, keeping a single row per CDR3 protein. The repertoire has roughly 800,000 distinct CDR3 sequences, 55% to 75% of them found once; the top ten carry 22%. This chain connects TRBV7-9 to TRBJ1-4, with 7 nucleotides matching TRBD1. The receptor's source is a man aged 25-40 years in good health. The sample consisted of blood. For the CDR3, the DNA is TGTGCCAGCAGCTTCCTGGGACAGCACAATGAAAAACTGTTTTTT. It codes for CASSFLGQHNEKLFF.